This T cell receptor (beta chain) was obtained from a study of breast tumors, draining lymph nodes, adjacent tissues. MiXCR was run by TCRdb on the multiplex PCR reads, yielding one entry per CDR3 protein. The sample gives 85,000 to 130,000 distinct CDR3 sequences, under 40% of which show up once; 5.5% to 6% is in the top ten. Samples came from axillary lymph nodes draining the breast cancer. General study findings and limits: Data fit most tumor T cells coming from lymph node, expanding in tumor. Tumor T cell lymph node origin was a supported hypothesis, not proven. Luminal-like breast cancer showed significantly greater tumor-nontumor repertoire similarity than basal-like breast cancer did. Tumor TCR diversity was below lymph nodes but above nontumor tissue.

The length of the CDR3 is 13 residues. V was trimmed by 8 bases and J by 6 bases, leaving 16 bases between them. CDR1 and CDR2 (germline): MDHEN, SYDVKM. Ten or more counts support this clonotype. Its antigen is undetermined. The sequence derives from a female donor with breast cancer. Some clones in this sample may be carry-over from other donors' samples. Specimen: axillary lymph node tissue. The chain joins TRBV28 to TRBJ1-2; weak D call: TRBD1 (6 bases). DNA for the CDR3: TGTGCCAGCTTCTCCACAGGGAAGAATGGCTACACCTTC. Translating gives CASFSTGKNGYTF.